A selection of T cell receptor beta chains follows, all from one sample in a study of blood T cell repertoires in COVID-19. Generated by immunoSEQ multiplex PCR, the TCRdb table keeps only in-frame clones and is missing some. The table shows under 150,000 clones, with 85% to 90% occurring only once. Sequencing was performed on peripheral blood. These receptors came from a human donor in a cohort sampled during active COVID-19. Each CDR3 is given with its conserved first and last residue. Each record gives: D gene, J gene, clone size, V gene, CDR3 protein, CDR3 DNA. The D gene is left open where the match is weak. Clone size is not always given. Where it is, it says once, few, many or a class for expanded clones.

TRBD1 TRBJ2-1 - TRBV19 CARYRDSSYNEQFF TGTGCTAGATACCGGGACAGCTCCTACAATGAGCAGTTCTTC
TRBD1 TRBJ1-2 - TRBV2 CASSGDSYGYTF TGTGCCAGCAGTGGGGACAGCTATGGCTACACCTTC
TRBD2 TRBJ2-3 - TRBV5-1 CASSQTRGGGTQYF TGCGCCAGCAGCCAGACCCGAGGCGGGGGTACGCAGTATTTT
- TRBJ1-3 once TRBV7-9 CASSLSGRSSSGNTIYF TGTGCCAGCAGCTTAAGTGGGCGCAGCAGCTCTGGAAACACCATATATTTT
- TRBJ1-1 - TRBV5-1 CASKMGPRGNAEAFF TGCGCCAGCAAGATGGGACCAAGGGGGAACGCTGAAGCTTTCTTT
TRBD2 TRBJ2-1 - TRBV5-4 CASSSGTSGSNEQFF TGTGCCAGCAGCTCCGGGACTAGCGGGAGCAATGAGCAGTTCTTC
- TRBJ2-7 few TRBV20-1 CSASLRKGTYEQYF TGCAGTGCTAGTTTGCGGAAGGGGACCTACGAGCAGTACTTC
- TRBJ1-3 - TRBV6-5 CAWRAAGNTIYF TGTGCCTGGAGGGCCGCTGGAAACACCATATATTTT
- TRBJ2-5 - TRBV29-1 CSVELAGKGETQYF TGCAGCGTTGAGCTGGCGGGGAAGGGAGAGACCCAGTACTTC
- TRBJ1-5 once TRBV6-5 CASSTTLRGNQPQHF TGTGCCAGCAGTACTACATTGAGAGGCAATCAGCCCCAGCATTTT
TRBD1 TRBJ1-2 once TRBV5-1 CASSLDTDRVWGYTF TGCGCCAGCAGCTTGGATACGGACAGGGTCTGGGGCTACACCTTC
TRBD2 TRBJ2-1 - TRBV9 CASSVVAGGWYNEQFF TGTGCCAGCAGCGTGGTAGCGGGGGGTTGGTACAATGAGCAGTTCTTC
- TRBJ1-6 - TRBV2 CASTSGTSGNSPLHF TGTGCCAGCACAAGTGGGACTTCCGGTAATTCACCCCTCCACTTT
- TRBJ1-5 - TRBV10-3 CAISALGGSNQPQHF TGTGCCATCAGTGCGCTGGGGGGGAGCAATCAGCCCCAGCATTTT
TRBD1 TRBJ1-1 - TRBV28 CASSLVSGGFTEAFF TGTGCCAGCAGTTTGGTGTCAGGGGGTTTTACTGAAGCTTTCTTT
TRBD1 TRBJ2-6 - TRBV5-1 CASSLQGKAGANVLTF TGCGCCAGCAGTTTACAGGGGAAGGCTGGGGCCAACGTCCTGACTTTC
TRBD2 TRBJ2-2 - TRBV27 CASTGLAGDTGELFF TGTGCCAGCACCGGACTAGCGGGAGACACCGGGGAGCTGTTTTTT
- TRBJ1-2 - TRBV13 CASRHMTENYGYTF TGTGCCAGCAGACACATGACAGAGAACTATGGCTACACCTTC
- TRBJ2-3 - TRBV5-5 CASSHDITDTQYF TGTGCCAGCAGTCACGACATCACAGATACGCAGTATTTT
TRBD1 TRBJ1-2 - TRBV5-4 CASSFAGTGVLYTF TGTGCCAGCAGCTTCGCCGGGACAGGGGTTCTCTACACCTTC
TRBD1 TRBJ1-6 - TRBV7-9 CASSLAPQGTGARSPLHF TGTGCCAGCAGCTTAGCGCCGCAAGGGACAGGCGCACGGTCACCCCTCCACTTT
TRBD1 TRBJ2-1 - TRBV7-2 CASRLDRVDNEQFF TGTGCCAGCAGACTAGACAGGGTTGACAATGAGCAGTTCTTC
- TRBJ2-3 - TRBV10-3 CAISEGGAPDTQYF TGTGCCATCAGTGAGGGTGGGGCCCCAGATACGCAGTATTTT
- TRBJ2-3 - TRBV5-5 CASSSLAGTTDTQYF TGTGCCAGCAGCTCCCTCGCGGGGACCACAGATACGCAGTATTTT
- TRBJ1-2 - TRBV5-4 CASSIQGQDYGYTF TGTGCCAGCAGCATACAGGGTCAGGACTATGGCTACACCTTC
TRBD2 TRBJ2-1 - TRBV19 CASSPGGGAGAHNEQFF TGTGCCAGTAGCCCCGGGGGGGGAGCGGGAGCCCACAATGAGCAGTTCTTC
TRBD2 TRBJ2-3 - TRBV6-5 CASSYLAGGGDTQYF TGTGCCAGCAGTTATCTAGCGGGGGGGGGAGATACGCAGTATTTT
- TRBJ2-1 once TRBV18 CASSPPTGYNEQFF TGTGCCAGCTCACCACCCACCGGGTACAATGAGCAGTTCTTC
TRBD1 TRBJ2-5 - TRBV7-2 CASSLDRGRQETQYF TGTGCCAGCAGCCTCGACAGGGGTAGGCAAGAGACCCAGTACTTC
- TRBJ2-1 - TRBV4-1 CASSHPRTGSSYNEQFF TGCGCCAGCAGCCACCCTAGGACGGGAAGCTCCTACAATGAGCAGTTCTTC
TRBD1 TRBJ1-2 - TRBV9 CASSVGDGTAINYGYTF TGTGCCAGCAGCGTGGGTGATGGGACAGCGATTAACTATGGCTACACCTTC
- TRBJ1-4 many TRBV18 CASSPDRPARNEKLFF TGTGCCAGCTCCCCTGACAGGCCCGCTCGCAATGAAAAACTGTTTTTT
TRBD2 TRBJ2-1 - TRBV2 CASGYPLGTSGLDEQFF TGTGCCAGCGGATATCCACTCGGGACTAGCGGACTAGATGAGCAGTTCTTC
- TRBJ2-7 - TRBV20-1 CSASLSREQYF TGCAGTGCTAGTCTCTCGCGCGAGCAGTACTTC
TRBD1 TRBJ1-2 - TRBV10-3 CATRGAGGAYGYTF TGTGCCACCCGAGGGGCAGGGGGCGCCTATGGCTACACCTTC
TRBD2 TRBJ2-5 - TRBV5-1 CASSSLAERETQYF TGCGCCAGCAGCTCCCTAGCGGAACGAGAGACCCAGTACTTC
TRBD2 TRBJ2-1 - TRBV30 CAWSGTAGEQFF TGTGCCTGGAGTGGTACAGCGGGGGAGCAGTTCTTC
- TRBJ1-3 - TRBV3-1/TRBV3-2 CASSSKRREVNTIYF TGTGCCAGCAGCTCCAAGAGGAGGGAGGTTAACACCATATATTTT
- TRBJ2-3 - TRBV4-1 CASSQAGAGSTDTQYF TGCGCCAGCAGCCAAGCCGGCGCGGGGAGCACAGATACGCAGTATTTT
- TRBJ2-3 - TRBV7-9 CASSPGGTDTQYF TGTGCCAGCAGCCCCGGGGGCACAGATACGCAGTATTTT
TRBD2 TRBJ2-1 - TRBV19 CASSIGLAGWGEQFF TGTGCCAGTAGTATCGGCCTAGCGGGATGGGGAGAGCAGTTCTTC
TRBD1 TRBJ2-2 - TRBV7-9 CASSITGDTGELFF TGTGCCAGCAGCATAACAGGGGACACCGGGGAGCTGTTTTTT
- TRBJ2-1 once TRBV2 CASLGNEQFF TGTGCCAGTCTCGGGAATGAGCAGTTCTTC